Included here is one TCR beta chain sequence, with context. This CDR3 is also generated by other DNA sequences in the sample. As processed by the authors: Amplifying reference gene primers gave estimates of nucleated cell counts. Method: immunoSEQ multiplex PCR; TCRdb's copy keeps in-frame clones and lacks some. Clone size and the V and J calls come from that table; the DNA yielded D and trimming. The data contain 7,900 or so clones, 70% to 85% of them singletons. The data are from a study of blood T cell repertoires in COVID-19. Study details: The United States, Italy and Spain supplied acute and convalescent COVID-19 samples. PBMCs, B-cell-depleted T cells, or T cells were the source of the cDNA or gDNA that made up the material.

The J segment lost 1 base and the V segment lost 1 base, leaving 4 bases of the junction unmatched. From germline, CDR1 is SEHNR and CDR2 FQNEAQ (reference sequence). The CDR3 is 17 amino acids. Sequencing was done on a sample of peripheral blood. The sequence came from a human donor in a cohort sampled during active COVID-19. V gene TRBV7-9 combines with J gene TRBJ2-3; 11 positions match TRBD2. CDR3 DNA: TGTGCCAGCAGCTTAGGGGCTAGCGGGGGGCGCACAGATACGCAGTATTTT. It yields the protein CASSLGASGGRTDTQYF.